The source of this TCR beta chain is a study of OX40 agonist ivuxolimab in advanced cancers. The overall study: The eligibility criteria allowed prior anti-PD-1, anti-PD-L1 or anti-CTLA-4 therapy, and 40% had some. Overall study results and limits: Also showing low normalized T-cell clonal expansion were some of the nonresponders. Relative to CD4+ cells, CD8+ T cells on average had more expanded clones. Not determined was the antigen specificity of the expanded peripheral T cells.

Unmatched junction bases numbered 11, after V lost 0 bases and J lost 2 bases. Germline CDR1 and CDR2: SGHVS and FQNEAQ. This CDR3 region has 18 residues. As for this clone: Its antigen is unidentified.

Sequenced by immunoSEQ multiplex PCR; TCRdb stores in-frame clones only, minus some. The profile shows around 44,000 clones, about 87% of them singletons. This sequence joins TRBV7-8 and TRBJ2-7, with 9 positions matching TRBD2. The sequence derives from an adult with an advanced solid tumor such as melanoma, head and neck, liver or kidney cancer. The sequenced sample was CD4+ or CD8+ T cells sorted from blood, obtained in a trial of the OX40 agonist ivuxolimab. CDR3 protein: CASSLARYGGRETYEQYF. In DNA, the CDR3 is TGTGCCAGCAGCTTAGCGAGGTACGGCGGGAGGGAAACCTACGAGCAGTACTTC.